These 5 T cell receptor beta chains were sequenced from one sample in a study of blood T cell repertoires in COVID-19. Method: immunoSEQ multiplex PCR; TCRdb's copy keeps in-frame clones and lacks some. The sample carries around 85,000 clones, around 88% recorded once. Source material: peripheral blood. The source of these receptors is a man aged 45-60 years with active COVID-19.

V is TRBV28 and J is TRBJ2-5, with 10 bases that match TRBD2. This CDR3 region has 15 residues. Trimming at V came to 2 bases and at J to 2 bases, leaving 2 bases not matched to a gene. Germline V gives CDR1 MDHEN, CDR2 SYDVKM. This CDR3 reads CASSLRAGGQETQYF. The DNA of the CDR3 is TGTGCCAGCAGTTTAAGAGCGGGGGGGCAAGAGACCCAGTACTTC.

This sequence joins TRBV28 and TRBJ1-2, with 8 bases aligning to TRBD1. V dropped 6 bases and J dropped 4; count of bases not matched to a gene: 1. The length of the CDR3 is 12 residues. Germline lookup yields CDR1 MDHEN and CDR2 SYDVKM. CDR3: CASRDRVYGYTF. CDR3 nucleotides: TGTGCCAGCAGGGACAGGGTCTATGGCTACACCTTC.

V usage is TRBV6-2 or TRBV6-3 and J usage is TRBJ1-1, with 8 bases lining up with TRBD1. V shed 4 bases, J shed 4 bases, and the junction held 5 bases outside the gene matches. Germline V gene sequence: CDR1 MNHEY, CDR2 SVGEGT. The CDR3 length is 14 residues. The CDR3: CASSSWTGSTEAFF. CDR3 bases: TGTGCCAGCAGTTCGTGGACAGGGAGCACTGAAGCTTTCTTT.

This chain connects TRBV28 to TRBJ1-1, with TRBD1 matching 8 bases. In germline, CDR1 is MDHEN, CDR2 SYDVKM. CDR3 size: 16 residues. V lost 3 bases to trimming and J lost 6 bases; unmatched junction nucleotides: 12. The DNA for the CDR3 is TGTGCCAGCAGTTTTCGCCCTGGACAGGGAGGGGCTGAAGCTTTCTTT. As protein: CASSFRPGQGGAEAFF. Full variable domain (remainder filled in from reference TRBV28 and TRBJ1-1): DVKVTQSSRYLVKRTGEKVFLECVQDMDHENMFWYRQDPGLGLRLIYFSYDVKMKEKGDIPEGYSVSREKKERFSLILESASTNQTSMYLCASSFRPGQGGAEAFFGQGTRLTVV.

The chain carries TRBV6-5 and TRBJ2-5, with D possibly being TRBD1 (6 bases). This CDR3 contains 12 residues. Germline loops: CDR1 MNHEY, CDR2 SVGAGI. Trimming cost V 2 bases and J 11 bases, with 12 bases left between them. The CDR3 DNA reads TGTGCCAGCAGTTACGACAGGAGACATCAGTACTTC. This codes for CASSYDRRHQYF.